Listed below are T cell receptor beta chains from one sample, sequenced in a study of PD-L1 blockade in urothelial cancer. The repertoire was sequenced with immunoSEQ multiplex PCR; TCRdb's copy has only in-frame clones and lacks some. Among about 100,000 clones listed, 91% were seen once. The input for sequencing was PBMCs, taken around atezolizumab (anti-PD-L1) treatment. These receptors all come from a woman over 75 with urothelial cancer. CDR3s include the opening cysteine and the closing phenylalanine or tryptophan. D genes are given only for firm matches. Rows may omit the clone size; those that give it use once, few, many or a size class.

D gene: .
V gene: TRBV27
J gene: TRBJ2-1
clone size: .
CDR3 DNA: TGTGCCAGCAGTTTAACGGCTAGCGGAGGGGGAAATGAGCAGTTCTTC
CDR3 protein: CASSLTASGGGNEQFF

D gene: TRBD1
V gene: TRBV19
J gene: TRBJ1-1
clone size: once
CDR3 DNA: TGTGCCACCATGGGACAGATGTTCCCCCTTTCCACTGAAGCTTTCTTT
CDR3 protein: CATMGQMFPLSTEAFF

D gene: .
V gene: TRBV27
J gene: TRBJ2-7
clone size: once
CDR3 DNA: TGTGCCAGCAGTTTATCGGGGGGACCCCACGAGCAGTACTTC
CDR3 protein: CASSLSGGPHEQYF

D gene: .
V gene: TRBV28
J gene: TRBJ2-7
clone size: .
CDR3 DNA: TGTGCCAGCAGTTTAGTAAGGGAGAAAGGGCAGTACTTC
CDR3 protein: CASSLVREKGQYF

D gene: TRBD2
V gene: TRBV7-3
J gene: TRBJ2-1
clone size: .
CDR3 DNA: TGTGCCAGCAGCAAAGGGACTAGCGGGAGCGATGAGCAGTTCTTC
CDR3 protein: CASSKGTSGSDEQFF

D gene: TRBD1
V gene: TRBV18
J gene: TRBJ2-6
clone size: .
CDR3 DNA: TGTGCCAGCTCACCACTAGGGGACAGCAGCTCTGGGGCCAACGTCCTGACTTTC
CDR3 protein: CASSPLGDSSSGANVLTF

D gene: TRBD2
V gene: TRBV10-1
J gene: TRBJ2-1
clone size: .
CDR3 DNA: TGCGCCAGCAGTGAGTCTAGCGGGAGTCATGAGCAGTTCTTC
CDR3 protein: CASSESSGSHEQFF

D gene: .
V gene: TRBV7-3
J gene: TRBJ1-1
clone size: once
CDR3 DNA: TGTGCCAGCAGCTTGAGCTACAGGGATACGAACACTGAAGCTTTCTTT
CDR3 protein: CASSLSYRDTNTEAFF

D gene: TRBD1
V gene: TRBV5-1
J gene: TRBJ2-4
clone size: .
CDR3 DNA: TGCGCCAGCAGCGGGGACAGGGGACTAGCCAAAAACATTCAGTACTTC
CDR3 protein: CASSGDRGLAKNIQYF

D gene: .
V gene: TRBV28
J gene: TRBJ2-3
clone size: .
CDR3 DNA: TGTGCCAGCAGTTTTCTTCGGGGAGGCACAGATACGCAGTATTTT
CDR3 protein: CASSFLRGGTDTQYF

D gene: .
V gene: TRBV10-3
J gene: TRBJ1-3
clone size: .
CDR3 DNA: TGTGCCATCAGTGAAGGGGCCTCATGGGGAAACACCATATATTTT
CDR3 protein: CAISEGASWGNTIYF

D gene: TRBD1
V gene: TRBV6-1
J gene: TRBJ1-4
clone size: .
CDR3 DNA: TGTGCCAGCAGCTGGGGGACAGTTAGTGAAAAACTGTTTTTT
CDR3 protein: CASSWGTVSEKLFF